This is a list of T cell receptor beta chains from one sample in a study of blood T cells in healthy people across ages. TCRdb re-derived calls from the 5' RACE reads in MiXCR, one entry per CDR3 protein. This table holds 1,800,000 or so distinct CDR3 sequences, roughly two fifths found once. Sequencing used blood. The receptors were sampled from a human donor in good health. Both conserved end residues are part of each CDR3. D genes are given only for firm matches. Clone size appears in some rows only: once, few, many, or a class for an expanded clone.

clone size | D gene | J gene | V gene | CDR3 protein | CDR3 DNA
NA | NA | TRBJ1-6 | TRBV2 | CASSENSFVNNSPLHF | TGTGCCAGCAGCGAAAACTCGTTCGTTAATAATTCACCCCTCCACTTT
few | NA | TRBJ1-2 | TRBV3-1 | CASTSHTGVTYGYTF | TGTGCCAGCACCTCCCACACAGGCGTTACTTATGGCTACACCTTC
few | NA | TRBJ1-1 | TRBV5-1 | CASSPEGDTEAFF | TGTGCCAGCAGCCCTGAGGGGGATACTGAAGCTTTCTTT
NA | NA | TRBJ1-1 | TRBV6-1 | CASSRPVSPTEAFF | TGTGCCAGCAGCCGCCCCGTCTCCCCGACAGAGGCTTTCTTT
NA | TRBD2 | TRBJ2-7 | TRBV4-1 | CASSQDRSSGSYEQYF | TGCGCCAGCAGCCAAGATCGGTCTAGCGGGTCCTACGAGCAGTACTTC
NA | TRBD1 | TRBJ1-2 | TRBV12-3/TRBV12-4 | CASSFDRVSGGYTF | TGTGCCAGCAGTTTCGACAGGGTTTCGGGTGGCTACACCTTC
NA | NA | TRBJ1-2 | TRBV20-1 | CSAPGTKGYTF | TGCAGTGCCCCCGGGACAAAAGGCTACACCTTC
NA | TRBD2 | TRBJ2-1 | TRBV9 | CASSVVGAGEHNEQFF | TGTGCCAGCAGCGTAGTAGGGGCGGGGGAGCACAATGAGCAGTTCTTC
NA | NA | TRBJ1-1 | TRBV5-1 | CASSLAIQGGTEAFF | TGCGCCAGCAGCTTGGCCATACAGGGAGGCACTGAAGCTTTCTTT
NA | TRBD2 | TRBJ2-5 | TRBV29-1 | CSVDGLAGGQTQETQYF | TGCAGCGTTGACGGACTAGCGGGGGGGCAGACACAAGAGACCCAGTACTTC
few | TRBD1 | TRBJ1-5 | TRBV12-3/TRBV12-4 | CASSPQGSGQPQHF | TGTGCCAGCAGCCCACAGGGGTCAGGTCAGCCCCAGCATTTT
NA | TRBD2 | TRBJ2-5 | TRBV4-1 | CASSHSPGLAETQYF | TGCGCCAGCAGCCACTCTCCGGGACTAGCGGAGACCCAGTACTTC
few | NA | TRBJ2-7 | TRBV20-1 | CSAPAGGRTYEQYF | TGCAGTGCCCCGGCGGGCGGTCGGACCTACGAGCAGTACTTC
few | NA | TRBJ2-1 | TRBV7-3 | CASSLNGAFNEQFF | TGTGCCAGCAGCTTAAATGGGGCTTTCAATGAGCAGTTCTTC
NA | NA | TRBJ2-1 | TRBV7-9 | CASSRQADEQFF | TGTGCCAGCAGCCGACAGGCGGATGAGCAGTTCTTC
NA | NA | TRBJ2-1 | TRBV9 | CASRKTQGRKWHEQFF | TGTGCCAGCAGAAAGACACAGGGCCGAAAGTGGCATGAGCAGTTCTTC
few | TRBD1 | TRBJ1-2 | TRBV20-1 | CSALDRSSYGYTF | TGCAGTGCCCTGGACAGGTCCAGCTATGGCTACACCTTC
few | TRBD2 | TRBJ2-1 | TRBV5-1 | CASSLEGLAGGLPGTYNEQFF | TGCGCCAGCAGCTTGGAAGGACTAGCGGGGGGCCTCCCTGGGACTTACAATGAGCAGTTCTTC
few | NA | TRBJ1-5 | TRBV5-6 | CASSLFGGFDQPQHF | TGTGCCAGCAGCTTGTTCGGGGGTTTCGATCAGCCCCAGCATTTT
few | TRBD1 | TRBJ1-2 | TRBV6-7 | CASSYSSVLGGKYGYTF | TGTGCCAGCAGTTACTCGAGCGTTCTAGGGGGCAAATATGGCTACACCTTC
NA | NA | TRBJ1-2 | TRBV20-1 | CRGGGRLYGYTF | TGCAGGGGAGGGGGACGGCTTTATGGCTACACCTTC
NA | NA | TRBJ2-1 | TRBV12-5 | CTSGFINEQFF | TGTACTAGTGGTTTTATCAATGAGCAGTTCTTC
NA | NA | TRBJ1-2 | TRBV12-3/TRBV12-4 | CASSFSLQEFWSILDYGYTF | TGTGCCAGCAGTTTTTCCCTACAAGAGTTTTGGTCGATATTGGACTATGGCTACACCTTC
NA | NA | TRBJ2-1 | TRBV28 | CASSFGTPGLNEQFF | TGTGCCAGCAGTTTTGGGACTCCCGGCCTCAATGAGCAGTTCTTC
few | TRBD1 | TRBJ2-7 | TRBV7-6 | CASSMSLSTGASISNEQYF | TGTGCCAGCAGCATGAGCCTTTCGACAGGGGCTAGTATTTCCAACGAGCAGTACTTC
once | TRBD2 | TRBJ2-3 | TRBV6-6 | CASSQTSGYSTDTQYF | TGTGCCAGCAGTCAGACTAGCGGGTATAGCACAGATACGCAGTATTTT